Sequencing of this TCR beta chain was carried out in a study of blood T cell repertoires in COVID-19. Study overall: Collection of acute and convalescent COVID-19 samples took place in the United States, Italy and Spain. T cells, B-cell-depleted T cells, or PBMCs provided the cDNA or gDNA that served as material.

How the authors handled the data: Reference gene primer amplification yielded estimated nucleated cell counts. The protocol was immunoSEQ multiplex PCR, while the TCRdb copy is restricted to in-frame clones and leaves out a portion. V and J calls and clone size are those listed in that table; D and trimming were worked out from the DNA. The table includes a few hundred thousand clones, 80% to 90% detected once. Ages ranged from about 18 to 100 years, with residence in approximately 23 US areas. Germline CDR1 SQVTM, CDR2 ANQGSEA. The J segment lost 7 bases and the V segment lost 4 bases, leaving 10 bases of the junction unmatched. This CDR3 comprises 15 residues.

The sequence came from a woman aged 40 to 50 with acute COVID-19. Sequences were obtained from PBMCs or T cells enriched from blood (not recorded which). V is TRBV29-1 and J is TRBJ2-1, with TRBD1 matching over 10 bases. CDR3 amino acids: CSVVFGTGVWNEQFF. Here the CDR3 DNA reads TGCAGCGTTGTTTTCGGGACAGGGGTGTGGAATGAGCAGTTCTTC.